This T cell receptor beta chain comes out of a study of T cell clonotyping in hematopoietic cell transplantation. General study findings and limits: Pathologically expanded recipient clonotypes increased progressively from day 30 to day 180 as diversity fell. Few recipient clonotypes overlapped donors; over 95% were de novo at given depth. No sorting was done, leaving CD4 and CD8 contributions mixed. Graft donor and pretransplant recipient Inverse Simpson Index values predicted broader posttransplant TCR diversity.

A note on this clone: Antigen unknown.

The CDR3 spans 13 residues. CDR1 is SGHTA, CDR2 FQGTGA, per germline. V was clipped by 2 bases and J by 7 bases, with 8 bases between them. Clones were read by immunoSEQ multiplex PCR, and TCRdb kept only the in-frame ones, dropping some. The data show roughly 40,000 clones, about 96% seen once. This receptor was obtained from a man under 40 in good health. Some clones in this sample may be carry-over from other donors' samples. This chain joins TRBV7-3 and TRBJ2-2, with D perhaps TRBD2 (6 bases). The sample taken for sequencing was peripheral blood mononuclear cells. The chain's CDR3 is CASSLSGDGELFF. CDR3 in DNA: TGTGCCAGCAGCTTATCGGGAGACGGGGAGCTGTTTTTT.